Below are 16 T cell receptor beta chains sequenced from a single sample in a study of radiation and T cells in renal cell carcinoma. The assay was immunoSEQ multiplex PCR, and TCRdb's table has in-frame clones only and misses some. The repertoire holds about 150,000 clones, with 80% to 90% as singletons. Indicated time point: blood 2 weeks post-SBRT. Documented treatment: 15 Gy SBRT to primary tumor, nephrectomy 4 weeks later. The sequencing used blood, collected from a patient whose treatment included radiotherapy and nephrectomy. The source of these receptors is a woman in her forties or fifties with renal cell carcinoma.

The rearrangement joins TRBV28 to TRBJ1-2; no reliable D call. CDR1 is MDHEN and CDR2 is SYDVKM in the germline V gene. The ends were cut back, 2 bases at V and 8 bases at J, with 15 bases in the middle. The CDR3 consists of 14 residues. The CDR3 DNA sequence: TGTGCCAGCAGTTTAAGCTCCCCTCGGTACGGCTACACCTTC. This translates into CASSLSSPRYGYTF.

The rearrangement uses TRBV19 and TRBJ1-1, with D possibly being TRBD1 (6 bases). This CDR3 spans 14 amino acids. The V gene's germline CDR1 is LNHDA and CDR2 SQIVND (reference sequence). V lost 7 bases and J lost 4, with 16 bases in between. CDR3 sequence: CASKRGVRTTEAFF. The CDR3 DNA sequence: TGTGCCAGTAAAAGGGGGGTGAGGACCACTGAAGCTTTCTTT.

The chain is built from TRBV4-1 and TRBJ2-3; TRBD1 might be the D (6 bases). CDR1 is MGHRA and CDR2 is YSYEKL in the germline V gene. The CDR3 has 16 amino acids. The V end lost 1 base, the J end lost 0 bases, and 11 bases lay between the germline ends. DNA of the CDR3: TGCGCCAGCAGCCAAGCCACAGGGATTAGCACAGATACGCAGTATTTT. Encoded protein: CASSQATGISTDTQYF.

This rearrangement joins TRBV7-9 to TRBJ1-5; D is ambiguous. The germline V and J ends were trimmed by 1 base and 3 bases, with 7 bases remaining between them. From germline, CDR1 is SEHNR and CDR2 FQNEAQ (reference sequence). CDR3 length: 14 amino acids. Here the CDR3 DNA reads TGTGCCAGCAGCTTAGGGCAGGCCAATCAGCCCCAGCATTTT. This codes for CASSLGQANQPQHF.

The V gene is TRBV6-6, the J gene TRBJ2-1, with 8 nucleotides matching TRBD1. With V trimmed by 2 bases and J by 5 bases, 5 bases remained unmatched. The CDR3 runs 15 residues. Germline CDR1 MNHNY, CDR2 SVGAGI (reference sequence). The CDR3 DNA reads as TGTGCCAGCAGTTACGTTGCGACAGGGGACAATGAGCAGTTCTTC. Its translation: CASSYVATGDNEQFF.

The chain recombines TRBV18 with TRBJ2-7; 7 bases agree with TRBD2. Trimming cost V 4 bases and J 1 base; bases outside gene matches: 7. The CDR3 is 15 residues long. The germline CDR1 and CDR2 sequences are KGHSH and LQKENI. CDR3 nucleotides: TGTGCCAGCTCACACACCGGGACTAAATCCTACGAGCAGTACTTC. This gives the protein CASSHTGTKSYEQYF.

The rearrangement uses TRBV30 and TRBJ2-7, with 8 positions matching TRBD1. Germline assignment: CDR1 GTSNPN and CDR2 SVGIG (reference sequence). J lost 3 bases, V lost 2 bases, and 9 bases had no gene match. The CDR3 has 15 amino acids. This CDR3 reads CAWSFFGQGIYEQYF. CDR3 bases: TGTGCCTGGAGTTTTTTCGGACAGGGCATCTACGAGCAGTACTTC.

The V call is TRBV7-2, the J call TRBJ2-5; no definite D call. V lost 1 base and J lost 2, with 8 bases in between. Germline loops: CDR1 SGHTA, CDR2 FQGNSA. CDR3 size: 14 residues. CDR3: CASSLVPIQETQYF. In DNA form, the CDR3 reads TGTGCCAGCAGCTTAGTACCAATACAAGAGACCCAGTACTTC.

This clone was recorded only once. J is TRBJ2-1 and V is TRBV5-1; D unclear. In germline, CDR1 is SGHRS, CDR2 YFSETQ. Trimming pared 2 bases from V and 4 bases from J, leaving 10 bases between. This CDR3 comprises 14 residues. The CDR3 DNA follows: TGCGCCAGCAGCTTAACGGACGAATACAATGAGCAGTTCTTC. Its protein is CASSLTDEYNEQFF. The whole variable domain, remainder taken from reference TRBV5-1 and TRBJ2-1, is KAGVTQTPRYLIKTRGQQVTLSCSPISGHRSVSWYQQTPGQGLQFLFEYFSETQRNKGNFPGRFSGRQFSNSRSEMNVSTLELGDSALYLCASSLTDEYNEQFFGPGTRLTVL.

The V and J genes are TRBV6-1 and TRBJ1-4; 8 nucleotides agree with TRBD1. V was clipped by 0 bases and J by 3 bases; unmatched bases: 6. The germline V gene has CDR1 MNHNS and CDR2 SASEGT. The CDR3 totals 17 residues. The CDR3 region is CASSEAVRGPSNEKLFF. In DNA form, the CDR3 reads TGTGCCAGCAGTGAAGCTGTCAGGGGGCCATCTAATGAAAAACTGTTTTTT.

The genes are TRBV5-1 and TRBJ1-6; 9 bases map to TRBD1. V shed 4 bases and J 11 bases; nucleotides not matched to a gene: 7. The CDR3 has 14 residues. From germline, CDR1 is SGHRS and CDR2 YFSETQ. The CDR3 sequence: CASSPTGGAAPLHF. The DNA for the CDR3 is TGCGCCAGCAGCCCAACAGGGGGCGCAGCACCCCTCCACTTT.

The J gene is TRBJ1-6, the V gene TRBV7-2; tentative D call: TRBD1 (6 bases). Germline assignment: CDR1 SGHTA and CDR2 FQGNSA. The V and J ends lost 0 bases and 9 bases respectively, with 18 bases between them. This CDR3 contains 17 residues. CDR3 sequence (DNA): TGTGCCAGCAGCTTAGCGAGCACAGGGACATTTGGTTCACCCCTCCACTTT. Translation gives CASSLASTGTFGSPLHF. The full variable domain, rest sourced from reference TRBV7-2 and TRBJ1-6, is GAGVSQSPSNKVTEKGKDVELRCDPISGHTALYWYRQSLGQGLEFLIYFQGNSAPDKSGLPSDRFSAERTGGSVSTLTIQRTQQEDSAVYLCASSLASTGTFGSPLHFGNGTRLTVT.

Only a few counts were recorded for this clone. V usage is TRBV6-6 and J usage is TRBJ2-2; unclear D gene. The CDR3 runs 15 residues. V shed 0 bases and J shed 4 bases, with 9 bases lying between them. Germline lookup yields CDR1 MNHNY and CDR2 SVGAGI (reference sequence). CDR3 sequence: CASSYSASSTGELFF. The CDR3 DNA sequence: TGTGCCAGCAGTTACTCGGCCTCGAGCACCGGGGAGCTGTTTTTT.

This chain joins TRBV5-1 and TRBJ2-6; D tentatively fits TRBD1 or TRBD2 (5 bases each). Trimming pared 2 bases from V and 0 bases from J, leaving 6 bases between. The length of the CDR3 is 15 residues. Germline lookup yields CDR1 SGHRS and CDR2 YFSETQ. The CDR3 reads CASSFGGSGANVLTF. The CDR3 DNA sequence: TGCGCCAGCAGCTTTGGGGGCTCTGGGGCCAACGTCCTGACTTTC.

The chain has TRBV7-9 and TRBJ2-1; tentative D call: TRBD2 (6 bases). The germline gives CDR1 SEHNR, CDR2 FQNEAQ (reference sequence). The CDR3 loop spans 14 amino acids. V was clipped by 1 base and J by 7 bases, with 11 bases between them. CDR3 sequence (DNA): TGTGCCAGCAGCTTAGTGCGGGGCGTGAATGAGCAGTTCTTC. It codes for CASSLVRGVNEQFF.

This chain links TRBV28 with TRBJ1-2; D is uncertain. The germline V and J ends were trimmed by 3 bases and 3 bases, with 11 bases remaining between them. The CDR3 totals 14 residues. Per the germline V gene, CDR1 is MDHEN and CDR2 is SYDVKM. In DNA form, the CDR3 reads TGTGCCAGCAGTTTTCCGGTCAGCTACTATGGCTACACCTTC. Residues: CASSFPVSYYGYTF.